The entry below describes one T cell receptor beta chain. Its target is unknown. The sample comes from a study of shared clonotypes between healthy human individuals. Study at large: Donor ages ranged 18 to 49 years: two women, a few men. Study-level results: The generation probabilities recorded for non-shared clonotypes fell below those of clonotypes shared by all four donors.

The study drew its donors from healthy HIV-negative adults without recent acute infections or vaccinations. V shed 0 bases and J shed 1 base, with 11 bases lying between them. This CDR3 comprises 16 residues. Germline V CDR1 and CDR2: MNHNY, SVGAGI (reference sequence). Here immunoSEQ multiplex PCR was the method, and the copy in TCRdb shows in-frame clones only, minus some. The repertoire holds 2 million to 2.5 million clones, roughly 93% seen once, with approximately 0.37% in the top ten. Sequenced sample: naive CD4+ T cells from PBMCs. This sample's subset: CD45RA+ positively selected. The chain is built from TRBV6-6 and TRBJ2-3; the D gene is possibly TRBD2 (5 bases). The origin of this receptor is a man aged 18 to 29 in good health. Some clones in this sample may be carry-over from other donors' samples. CDR3 in amino acids: CASSYSGGERTDTQYF. Written as DNA, the CDR3 is TGTGCCAGCAGTTACTCAGGTGGGGAGCGCACAGATACGCAGTATTTT.